One and the same sample provided the 24 T cell receptor beta chains below, sequenced in a study of blood T cell repertoires in COVID-19. Assay used: immunoSEQ multiplex PCR; TCRdb lists only in-frame clones, some missing. Among fewer than 350,000 clones listed, roughly 93% were seen once. Sequenced input: PBMCs or T cells enriched from blood (not recorded which). The receptors here all came from a woman in her 40s with acute COVID-19.

The chain has TRBV19 and TRBJ1-2; TRBD1 aligns across 7 bases. The CDR3 runs 16 residues. The ends lost 3 bases at V and 2 bases at J; junction bases unmatched: 9. Germline CDR1 LNHDA, CDR2 SQIVND (reference sequence). This CDR3 reads CASSISQGQLNYGYTF. The CDR3 DNA is TGTGCCAGTAGTATTTCCCAGGGACAGCTCAACTATGGCTACACCTTC. Variable domain in full (rest from reference TRBV19 and TRBJ1-2): DGGITQSPKYLFRKEGQNVTLSCEQNLNHDAMYWYRQDPGQGLRLIYYSQIVNDFQKGDIAEGYSVSREKKESFPLTVTSAQKNPTAFYLCASSISQGQLNYGYTFGSGTRLTVV.

The chain has TRBV7-9 and TRBJ2-6; 9 nucleotides match TRBD2. This CDR3 is built from 17 residues. With 5 bases clipped from V and 0 bases from J, the junction kept 5 bases outside the gene matches. Germline V CDR1 and CDR2: SEHNR, FQNEAQ (reference sequence). The CDR3, as DNA: TGTGCCAGCAGCGGAACTAGCGGGCTCTCTGGGGCCAACGTCCTGACTTTC. Amino acid sequence: CASSGTSGLSGANVLTF.

The CDR3 sequence: CASSLGSGTGGRYEQYF. For the CDR3, the DNA is TGTGCCAGCAGTTTAGGCTCCGGGACAGGGGGCAGGTACGAGCAGTACTTC. The chain has TRBV28 and TRBJ2-7; TRBD1 aligns across 12 bases. The CDR3 is made up of 17 amino acids. Germline V CDR1 and CDR2: MDHEN, SYDVKM. Trimming removed 2 bases from V and 4 bases from J; junction bases left unmatched: 9.

The V and J genes are TRBV24-1 and TRBJ2-1; the D gene is possibly TRBD1 (5 bases). Trimming shortened V by 9 bases and J by 5 bases, and 10 bases separated the two germline ends. The CDR3 contains 12 residues. CDR1 and CDR2 from the germline V gene are KGHDR and SFDVKD. In DNA, the CDR3 is TGTGCCACCGGGGCGAGGAACAATGAGCAGTTCTTC. Translation: CATGARNNEQFF.

The chain is built from TRBV11-2 and TRBJ2-2; no firm D call. The germline gives CDR1 SGHAT, CDR2 FQNNGV. V lost 0 bases and J lost 5, with 10 bases in between. The CDR3 contains 15 residues. The CDR3: CASSLELTRTGELFF. Written as DNA, the CDR3 is TGTGCCAGCAGCTTAGAACTTACGAGGACCGGGGAGCTGTTTTTT.

The sample holds a few counts of this clone. The chain employs TRBV5-1 and TRBJ1-2, with D perhaps TRBD1 (6 bases). Trimming cost V 1 base and J 4 bases, with 14 bases left between them. The germline gives CDR1 SGHRS, CDR2 YFSETQ. The CDR3 spans 15 residues. CDR3 loop: CASSLNRERAYGYTF. The CDR3, as DNA: TGCGCCAGCAGCTTGAACAGGGAGAGGGCCTATGGCTACACCTTC.

This chain links TRBV5-8 with TRBJ1-5, with D maybe TRBD1 (5 bases). Germline CDR1 reads SGHTS; CDR2 reads YDEGEE. This CDR3 is built from 15 residues. V was cut by 5 bases and J by 0 bases, with 12 bases left in between. DNA for the CDR3: TGTGCCAGCAGTCGCGACAGATATAGCAATCAGCCCCAGCATTTT. Its protein product is CASSRDRYSNQPQHF.

The V call is TRBV30, the J call TRBJ2-6, with D possibly being TRBD2 (7 bases). The V and J ends lost 1 base and 4 bases respectively, with 8 bases between them. Germline V gene lookup returns CDR1 GTSNPN and CDR2 SVGIG (reference sequence). The CDR3 is 14 amino acids. The CDR3 DNA reads TGTGCCTGGAGTGGGGGGGGCGGGGCCAACGTCCTGACTTTC. It specifies CAWSGGGGANVLTF.

The chain couples TRBV11-3 to TRBJ1-2, with D uncertain. Germline CDR1 and CDR2: SGHNT and YENEEA. The CDR3 consists of 12 residues. V lost 2 bases to trimming and J lost 7 bases, with 8 bases between them. In DNA form, the CDR3 reads TGTGCCAGCAGCTTAAAAATCGGTGGCTACACCTTC. Its translation is CASSLKIGGYTF. The variable domain in full, completed from reference TRBV11-3 and TRBJ1-2, reads EAGVVQSPRYKIIEKKQPVAFWCNPISGHNTLYWYLQNLGQGPELLIRYENEEAVDDSQLPKDRFSAERLKGVDSTLKIQPAELGDSAVYLCASSLKIGGYTFGSGTRLTVV.

The chain has TRBV5-1 and TRBJ2-1, with TRBD2 matching 7 bases. The CDR3 spans 16 residues. Per the germline V gene, CDR1 is SGHRS and CDR2 is YFSETQ. The trim removed 4 bases at V and 3 bases at J, leaving 10 bases unmatched. CDR3 loop: CASSMTVSGVYNEQFF. CDR3 DNA: TGCGCCAGCAGCATGACAGTCAGCGGGGTCTACAATGAGCAGTTCTTC.

V is TRBV24-1 and J is TRBJ1-2; 10 positions agree with TRBD1. CDR3 length: 16 residues. V trimming: 3 bases; J trimming: 8 bases; junction bases outside the gene matches: 11. The germline gives CDR1 KGHDR, CDR2 SFDVKD. The CDR3 DNA follows: TGTGCCACCAGTGATACACGACAGGGGGCGGTTCAAGGCTACACCTTC. Translated: CATSDTRQGAVQGYTF.

This clone was counted between two and nine times. The chain uses TRBV29-1 and TRBJ2-2, with D perhaps matching TRBD2 (6 bases). Germline assignment: CDR1 SQVTM and CDR2 ANQGSEA. Trimming removed 5 bases at V and 6 bases at J, with 16 bases between. The CDR3 length is 14 residues. The chain's CDR3 is CSVRGRLGSGELFF. Written as DNA, the CDR3 is TGCAGCGTTCGGGGAAGACTAGGTTCCGGGGAGCTGTTTTTT.

The rearrangement uses TRBV28 and TRBJ1-1, with a tentative D call TRBD1 (5 bases). CDR3 size: 12 residues. Germline V gene lookup returns CDR1 MDHEN and CDR2 SYDVKM. The V and J ends lost 3 bases and 9 bases respectively, with 11 bases between them. The CDR3 sequence is CASSFLGGKAFF. The CDR3 bases are TGTGCCAGCAGTTTTTTGGGGGGAAAAGCTTTCTTT.

This clone was detected only once. This chain connects TRBV6-2 or TRBV6-3 to TRBJ2-7, with 8 bases identical to TRBD1. J gave up 2 bases and V 6 bases, and 15 bases lay outside the gene matches. This CDR3 is built from 17 residues. Germline lookup yields CDR1 MNHEY and CDR2 SVGEGT. The CDR3 coding sequence is TGTGCCAGCAGCGATATACATGGCAGGGGGCCTACCTACGAGCAGTACTTC. Its translation: CASSDIHGRGPTYEQYF.

The V gene is TRBV11-2, the J gene TRBJ1-1; weak D call: TRBD1 (6 bases). Germline V gene data show CDR1 as SGHAT and CDR2 as FQNNGV. This CDR3 comprises 14 residues. V lost 1 base to trimming and J lost 6 bases, with 12 bases between them. CDR3 DNA: TGTGCCAGCAGCTTAGGAGGGGGAGTTGCTGAAGCTTTCTTT. Translating gives CASSLGGGVAEAFF.

DNA of the CDR3: TGTGCCAGCAGTAATACAGGGGCTGGGGCCAACGTCCTGACTTTC. It yields the protein CASSNTGAGANVLTF. This chain uses TRBV2 with TRBJ2-6, with 7 nucleotides matching TRBD1. V dropped 5 bases and J dropped 2; count of bases not matched to a gene: 3. CDR1 is SNHLY and CDR2 is FYNNEI in the germline V gene. The CDR3 spans 15 residues.

The V call is TRBV5-8, the J call TRBJ2-5; 7 bases are a match to TRBD2. This CDR3 has 16 amino acids. With 4 bases clipped from V and 6 bases from J, the junction kept 15 bases outside the gene matches. Per germline, CDR1 SGHTS and CDR2 YDEGEE. CDR3 DNA: TGTGCCAGCAGCAAGATACTAGCGCGAACAGCAAAGACCCAGTACTTC. This sequence encodes CASSKILARTAKTQYF.

This chain joins TRBV5-6 and TRBJ1-5, with D perhaps matching TRBD1 (6 bases). The CDR3 extends over 15 amino acids. Germline V gene sequence: CDR1 SGHDT, CDR2 YYEEEE. The ends were cut back, 4 bases at V and 0 bases at J, with 11 bases in the middle. CDR3 in DNA: TGTGCCAGCAGCACCTTACAGGGTAGCAATCAGCCCCAGCATTTT. As protein: CASSTLQGSNQPQHF. Together with reference TRBV5-6 and TRBJ1-5, the CDR3 gives the full variable domain: DAGVTQSPTHLIKTRGQQVTLRCSPKSGHDTVSWYQQALGQGPQFIFQYYEEEERQRGNFPDRFSGHQFPNYSSELNVNALLLGDSALYLCASSTLQGSNQPQHFGDGTRLSIL.

This chain links TRBV5-1 with TRBJ2-7; D may be TRBD1 (6 bases). Per germline, CDR1 SGHRS and CDR2 YFSETQ. Trimming pared 4 bases from V and 5 bases from J, leaving 16 bases between. This CDR3 comprises 14 residues. The DNA of the CDR3 is TGCGCCAGCAGCCGATACAGGGACATGAACGAGCAGTACTTC. Amino acids: CASSRYRDMNEQYF. The variable domain in full, with the rest retrieved from reference TRBV5-1 and TRBJ2-7, is KAGVTQTPRYLIKTRGQQVTLSCSPISGHRSVSWYQQTPGQGLQFLFEYFSETQRNKGNFPGRFSGRQFSNSRSEMNVSTLELGDSALYLCASSRYRDMNEQYFGPGTRLTVT.

The rearrangement joins TRBV18 to TRBJ1-1, with 8 bases that match TRBD1. The ends lost 3 bases at V and 4 bases at J; junction bases unmatched: 4. CDR1 and CDR2 (germline): KGHSH, LQKENI. CDR3 size: 14 residues. CDR3 in DNA: TGTGCCAGCTCACCGTCGACAGGGGTCACTGAAGCTTTCTTT. It is translated as CASSPSTGVTEAFF.

The V and J genes are TRBV10-3 and TRBJ2-5; no reliable D call. The V and J ends lost 3 bases and 4 bases respectively, with 9 bases between them. The germline V gene has CDR1 ENHRY and CDR2 SYGVKD. This CDR3 has 13 amino acids. This CDR3 is CAISERERETQYF. The CDR3 DNA follows: TGTGCCATCAGTGAACGAGAACGAGAGACCCAGTACTTC.

This clone came up a few times. Other DNA sequences in the same sample also yield this CDR3. This chain joins TRBV12-3 or TRBV12-4 and TRBJ1-3; no clear D gene. This CDR3 is 13 amino acids long. The V and J ends lost 6 bases and 1 base respectively, with 7 bases between them. This CDR3 reads CASSPGSGNTIYF. DNA of the CDR3: TGTGCCAGCAGCCCCGGTTCTGGAAACACCATATATTTT.

V is TRBV18 and J is TRBJ1-5; 7 nucleotides line up with TRBD1. There are 18 residues in the CDR3. CDR1 is KGHSH, CDR2 LQKENI, per germline. J lost 0 bases, V lost 4 bases, and 12 bases had no gene match. CDR3 residues: CASSRDRVKNPSNQPQHF. CDR3 DNA sequence: TGTGCCAGCTCACGCGACAGGGTTAAGAATCCTAGCAATCAGCCCCAGCATTTT.

This chain joins TRBV7-8 and TRBJ1-6, with unresolved D. Looked up from germline, CDR1 is SGHVS and CDR2 is FQNEAQ. This CDR3 has 14 residues. Trimming removed 1 base from V and 6 bases from J, with 7 bases in between. The CDR3 coding sequence is TGTGCCAGCAGCTTAGGAGGGATTAATTCACCCCTCCACTTT. It codes for CASSLGGINSPLHF.